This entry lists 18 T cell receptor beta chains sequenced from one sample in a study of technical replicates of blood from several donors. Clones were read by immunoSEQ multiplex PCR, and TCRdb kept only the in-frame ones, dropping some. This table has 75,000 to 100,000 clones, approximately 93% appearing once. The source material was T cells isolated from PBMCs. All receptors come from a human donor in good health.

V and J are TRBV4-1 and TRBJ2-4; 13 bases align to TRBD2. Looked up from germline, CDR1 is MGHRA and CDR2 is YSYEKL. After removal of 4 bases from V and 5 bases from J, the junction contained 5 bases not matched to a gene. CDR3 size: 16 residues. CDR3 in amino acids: CASSPQLAGGENIQYF. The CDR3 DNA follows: TGCGCCAGCAGCCCGCAACTAGCGGGGGGGGAAAACATTCAGTACTTC.

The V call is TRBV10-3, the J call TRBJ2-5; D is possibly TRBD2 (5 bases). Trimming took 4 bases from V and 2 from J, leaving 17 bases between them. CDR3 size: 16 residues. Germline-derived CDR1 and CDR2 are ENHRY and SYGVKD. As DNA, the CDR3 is TGTGCCATCAGTGGTGTTCCAGCGGCAACTCAAGAGACCCAGTACTTC. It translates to CAISGVPAATQETQYF.

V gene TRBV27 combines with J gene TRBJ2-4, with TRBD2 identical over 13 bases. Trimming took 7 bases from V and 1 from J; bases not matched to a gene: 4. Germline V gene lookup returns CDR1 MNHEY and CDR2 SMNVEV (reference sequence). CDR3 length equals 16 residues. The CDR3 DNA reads TGTGCCAGCACGGGACTAGCGGGATTTGCCAAAAACATTCAGTACTTC. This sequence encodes CASTGLAGFAKNIQYF.

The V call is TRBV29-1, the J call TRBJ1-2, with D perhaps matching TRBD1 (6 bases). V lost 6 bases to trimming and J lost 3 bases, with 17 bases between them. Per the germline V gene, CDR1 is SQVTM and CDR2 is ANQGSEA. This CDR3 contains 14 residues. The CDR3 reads CSVRTVQPYYGYTF. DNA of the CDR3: TGCAGCGTCAGGACAGTTCAACCCTACTATGGCTACACCTTC.

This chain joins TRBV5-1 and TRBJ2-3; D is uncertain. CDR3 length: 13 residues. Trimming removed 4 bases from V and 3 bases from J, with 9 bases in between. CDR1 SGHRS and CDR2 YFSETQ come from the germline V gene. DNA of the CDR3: TGCGCCAGCAGCCACCTTGAGACAGATACGCAGTATTTT. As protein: CASSHLETDTQYF. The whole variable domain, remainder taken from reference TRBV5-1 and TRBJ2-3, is KAGVTQTPRYLIKTRGQQVTLSCSPISGHRSVSWYQQTPGQGLQFLFEYFSETQRNKGNFPGRFSGRQFSNSRSEMNVSTLELGDSALYLCASSHLETDTQYFGPGTRLTVL.

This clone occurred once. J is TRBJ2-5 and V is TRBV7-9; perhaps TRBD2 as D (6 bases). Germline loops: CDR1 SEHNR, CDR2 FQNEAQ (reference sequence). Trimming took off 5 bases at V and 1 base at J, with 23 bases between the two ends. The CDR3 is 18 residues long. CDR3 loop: CASSQGTGTPDLQETQYF. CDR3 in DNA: TGTGCCAGCAGCCAGGGAACTGGGACTCCCGATCTCCAAGAGACCCAGTACTTC.

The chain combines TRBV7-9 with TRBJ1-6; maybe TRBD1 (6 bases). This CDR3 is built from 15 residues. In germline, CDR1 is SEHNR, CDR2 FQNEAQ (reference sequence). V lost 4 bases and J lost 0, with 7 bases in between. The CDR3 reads CASSSDSSYNSPLHF. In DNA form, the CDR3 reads TGTGCCAGCAGCTCGGACAGCTCCTATAATTCACCCCTCCACTTT.

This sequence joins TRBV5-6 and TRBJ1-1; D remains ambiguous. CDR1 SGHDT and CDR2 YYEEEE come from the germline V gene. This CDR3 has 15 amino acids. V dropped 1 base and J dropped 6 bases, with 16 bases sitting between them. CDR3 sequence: CASSLSGGWPPEAFF. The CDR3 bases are TGTGCCAGCAGCTTGTCGGGAGGGTGGCCACCTGAAGCTTTCTTT. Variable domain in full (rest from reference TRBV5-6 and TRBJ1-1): DAGVTQSPTHLIKTRGQQVTLRCSPKSGHDTVSWYQQALGQGPQFIFQYYEEEERQRGNFPDRFSGHQFPNYSSELNVNALLLGDSALYLCASSLSGGWPPEAFFGQGTRLTVV.

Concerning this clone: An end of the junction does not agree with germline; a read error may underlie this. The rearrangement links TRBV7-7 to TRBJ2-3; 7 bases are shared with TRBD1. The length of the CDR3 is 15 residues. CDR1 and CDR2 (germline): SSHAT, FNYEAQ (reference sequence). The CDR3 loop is CASSPRQGRTDTQYF. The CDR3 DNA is TGTGCTAGCAGCCCGAGACAGGGAAGGACAGATACGCAGTATTTT.

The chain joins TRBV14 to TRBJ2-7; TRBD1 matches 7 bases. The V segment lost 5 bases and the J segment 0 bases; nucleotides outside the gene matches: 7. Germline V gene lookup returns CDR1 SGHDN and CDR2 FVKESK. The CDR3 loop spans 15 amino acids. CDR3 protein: CASSSETGSSYEQYF. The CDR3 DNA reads TGTGCCAGCAGCTCCGAGACAGGGAGCTCCTACGAGCAGTACTTC. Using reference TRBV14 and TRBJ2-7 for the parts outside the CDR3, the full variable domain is EAGVTQFPSHSVIEKGQTVTLRCDPISGHDNLYWYRRVMGKEIKFLLHFVKESKQDESGMPNNRFLAERTGGTYSTLKVQPAELEDSGVYFCASSSETGSSYEQYFGPGTRLTVT.

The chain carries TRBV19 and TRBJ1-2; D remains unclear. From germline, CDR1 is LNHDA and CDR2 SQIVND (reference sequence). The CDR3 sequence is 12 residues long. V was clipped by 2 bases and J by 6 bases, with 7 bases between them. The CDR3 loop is CASSIFRDGYTF. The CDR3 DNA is TGTGCCAGTAGTATATTCCGTGATGGCTACACCTTC.

This CDR3 reads CASSLLGGEDIQYF. The CDR3, as DNA: TGTGCCAGCAGTTTATTGGGAGGGGAGGACATTCAGTACTTC. The chain links TRBV27 to TRBJ2-4, with 7 nucleotides matching TRBD2. After removal of 1 base from V and 8 bases from J, the junction contained 5 bases not matched to a gene. Germline V lookup: CDR1 MNHEY, CDR2 SMNVEV (reference sequence). The CDR3 is made up of 14 amino acids.

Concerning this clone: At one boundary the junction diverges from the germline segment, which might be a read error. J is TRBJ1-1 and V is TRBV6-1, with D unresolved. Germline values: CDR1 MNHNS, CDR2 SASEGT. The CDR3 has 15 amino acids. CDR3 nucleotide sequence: TGTGCCAGCATTGAACAACTCAGGATAAACACTGAAGCTTTCTTT. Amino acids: CASIEQLRINTEAFF.

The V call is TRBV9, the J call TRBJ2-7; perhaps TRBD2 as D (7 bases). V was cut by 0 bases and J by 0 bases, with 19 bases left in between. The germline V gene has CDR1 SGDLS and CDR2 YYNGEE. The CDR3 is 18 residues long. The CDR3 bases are TGTGCCAGCAGCGTAGATTCGTCGGGGGGCGCCCCCTCCTACGAGCAGTACTTC. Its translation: CASSVDSSGGAPSYEQYF.

CDR3 protein: CASSEGSREQFF. Written as DNA, the CDR3 is TGTGCCAGCAGCGAAGGATCTAGAGAGCAGTTCTTC. The chain employs TRBV7-9 and TRBJ2-1; D ambiguous. CDR3 length: 12 amino acids. The V gene lost 5 bases and the J gene lost 10 bases, with 12 bases spanning the gap. The germline gives CDR1 SEHNR, CDR2 FQNEAQ (reference sequence).

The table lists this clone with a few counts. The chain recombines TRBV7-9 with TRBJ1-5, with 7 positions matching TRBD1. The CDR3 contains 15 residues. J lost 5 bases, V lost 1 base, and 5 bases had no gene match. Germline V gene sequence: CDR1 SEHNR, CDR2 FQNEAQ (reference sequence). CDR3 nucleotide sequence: TGTGCCAGCAGCTTAGAGACCCAGGGGGATCAGCCCCAGCATTTT. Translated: CASSLETQGDQPQHF.

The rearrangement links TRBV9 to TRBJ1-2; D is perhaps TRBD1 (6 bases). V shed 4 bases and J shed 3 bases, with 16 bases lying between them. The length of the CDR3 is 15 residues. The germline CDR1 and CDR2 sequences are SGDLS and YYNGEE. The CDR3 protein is CASSRGQGWDYGYTF. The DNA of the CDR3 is TGTGCCAGCAGCCGAGGTCAGGGGTGGGACTATGGCTACACCTTC.

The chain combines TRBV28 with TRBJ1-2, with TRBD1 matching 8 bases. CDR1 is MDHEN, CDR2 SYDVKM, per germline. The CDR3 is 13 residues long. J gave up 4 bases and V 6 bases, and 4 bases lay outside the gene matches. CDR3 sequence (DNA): TGTGCCAGCAGCTTGACAGGGGTCTATGGCTACACCTTC. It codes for CASSLTGVYGYTF.